These 13 T cell receptor beta chains came from one sample sequenced in a study of blood T cell repertoires in COVID-19. Only in-frame clones appear in the TCRdb table, and some are missing; sequencing was by immunoSEQ multiplex PCR. The repertoire holds 150,000 to 200,000 clones, with roughly 93% as singletons. Sequencing was carried out using peripheral blood. These receptors were collected from a woman aged 45-65 years with acute or convalescent COVID-19.

Here the CDR3 reads CASSFRRGQPQHF. Written as DNA, the CDR3 is TGTGCCAGCAGTTTCCGAAGGGGTCAGCCCCAGCATTTT. The chain is built from TRBV12-3 or TRBV12-4 and TRBJ1-5, with D tentatively TRBD1 (5 bases). This CDR3 has 13 residues. V lost 3 bases and J 6 bases, leaving 9 bases between the germline ends.

The chain employs TRBV3-1 (or the pseudogene TRBV3-2) and TRBJ2-1, with D perhaps matching TRBD2 (6 bases). Germline lookup yields CDR1 LGHDT and CDR2 YNNKEL (reference sequence). Trimming removed 4 bases from V and 5 bases from J, with 15 bases in between. This CDR3 contains 15 residues. CDR3 protein: CASSLRDSGNNEQFF. The CDR3 coding sequence is TGTGCCAGCAGCCTAAGGGACTCTGGGAACAATGAGCAGTTCTTC.

V and J are TRBV28 and TRBJ1-1; 7 bases are a match to TRBD1. The CDR3 length is 20 residues. Germline CDR1 MDHEN, CDR2 SYDVKM. V dropped 6 bases and J dropped 0; count of bases not matched to a gene: 22. CDR3 sequence (DNA): TGTGCCAGCAGCAACTTTTTCAAAACCAGGGGGGTAGATATGAACACTGAAGCTTTCTTT. Residues: CASSNFFKTRGVDMNTEAFF. Combining the CDR3 with reference TRBV28 and TRBJ1-1 gives the whole variable domain DVKVTQSSRYLVKRTGEKVFLECVQDMDHENMFWYRQDPGLGLRLIYFSYDVKMKEKGDIPEGYSVSREKKERFSLILESASTNQTSMYLCASSNFFKTRGVDMNTEAFFGQGTRLTVV.

The chain joins TRBV28 to TRBJ2-3, with 8 bases lining up with TRBD1. The V and J ends lost 6 bases and 1 base, in that order; junction bases with no gene match: 9. Germline V gives CDR1 MDHEN, CDR2 SYDVKM. The CDR3 extends over 16 amino acids. CDR3 coding DNA: TGTGCCAGCAGCCATCTTGGACAGGGTGGCACAGATACGCAGTATTTT. The encoded protein is CASSHLGQGGTDTQYF.

This clone came up once. The junction shows a germline mismatch at one end, possibly a read error. CDR3 sequence: CASSELLGQPQRF. The DNA of the CDR3 is TGTGCCAGCAGTGAATTGTTGGGGCAGCCCCAGCGTTTT. The chain couples TRBV25-1 to TRBJ1-5, with D perhaps matching TRBD1 (5 bases). The germline gives CDR1 MGHDK, CDR2 SYGVNS. The CDR3 is 13 amino acids.

The chain links TRBV19 to TRBJ1-2; weak D call: TRBD1 (5 bases). Germline V gene data show CDR1 as LNHDA and CDR2 as SQIVND (reference sequence). The length of the CDR3 is 16 residues. V was trimmed by 3 bases and J by 7 bases, leaving 21 bases between them. Here the CDR3 reads CASSILQGIKSGGYTF. In DNA form, the CDR3 reads TGTGCCAGTAGTATCCTGCAGGGAATTAAATCGGGTGGCTACACCTTC.

This clone was picked up one time. This chain links TRBV7-3 with TRBJ1-1, with D perhaps TRBD1 (6 bases). This CDR3 is built from 15 residues. CDR1 SGHTA and CDR2 FQGTGA come from the germline V gene. V dropped 3 bases and J dropped 5 bases, with 16 bases sitting between them. CDR3 nucleotides: TGTGCCAGCAGCTTGGCAGGAACTCAGGGGACTGAAGCTTTCTTT. This gives the protein CASSLAGTQGTEAFF.

This clone was counted a single time. J is TRBJ2-1 and V is TRBV13; the match to TRBD2 covers 9 bases. V was pared by 0 bases and J by 7 bases, with 4 bases of the junction left unmatched. This CDR3 has 15 amino acids. Germline V gene lookup returns CDR1 PRHDT and CDR2 FYEKMQ (reference sequence). CDR3 sequence (DNA): TGTGCCAGCAGCTTAGGAGGACTAGCGAGGAATGAGCAGTTCTTC. Protein sequence: CASSLGGLARNEQFF.

The chain links TRBV2 to TRBJ2-4; possible D gene TRBD2, 5 bases. The CDR3 length is 12 residues. Germline V CDR1 and CDR2: SNHLY, FYNNEI. The V gene lost 3 bases and the J gene lost 16 bases, with 16 bases spanning the gap. The CDR3 nucleotides read TGTGCCAGCAGTGAGGCCCACATCGGAGGCTACTTC. As protein: CASSEAHIGGYF.

The chain has TRBV5-4 and TRBJ2-7; a weak D match, TRBD2 (5 bases). Per the germline V gene, CDR1 is SGHNT and CDR2 is YYREEE (reference sequence). Trimming removed 4 bases at V and 4 bases at J, with 9 bases between. The CDR3 runs to 12 residues. CDR3 sequence (DNA): TGTGCCAGCAGCGAACGGGGATACGAGCAGTACTTC. Translated: CASSERGYEQYF.

As DNA, the CDR3 is TGTGCCAGCAAGGTACAGGGGGCTGGGAAGACTGAAGCTTTCTTT. This gives the protein CASKVQGAGKTEAFF. The chain couples TRBV7-9 to TRBJ1-1; TRBD1 agrees at 9 bases. The CDR3 totals 15 residues. CDR1 is SEHNR and CDR2 is FQNEAQ in the germline V gene (reference sequence). With V trimmed by 7 bases and J by 5 bases, 11 bases remained unmatched.

In its sample, this clone was seen once. The chain links TRBV4-1 to TRBJ2-3; tentatively, D is TRBD1 (6 bases). Germline assignment: CDR1 MGHRA and CDR2 YSYEKL. V lost 0 bases and J 4 bases, leaving 23 bases between the germline ends. This CDR3 is built from 19 residues. The CDR3 reads CASSQDWVQGTHTPDTQYF. In DNA form, the CDR3 reads TGCGCCAGCAGCCAAGATTGGGTTCAGGGGACCCACACCCCAGATACGCAGTATTTT.

The chain joins TRBV4-3 to TRBJ2-3, with D possibly matching TRBD1 (5 bases). This CDR3 contains 17 residues. Germline V gene lookup returns CDR1 LGHNA and CDR2 YSLEER. The germline V and J ends were trimmed by 0 bases and 4 bases, with 17 bases remaining between them. CDR3 DNA sequence: TGCGCCAGCAGCCAAGATCTTTTCGCAGGGCCAGCAGATACGCAGTATTTT. It specifies CASSQDLFAGPADTQYF.